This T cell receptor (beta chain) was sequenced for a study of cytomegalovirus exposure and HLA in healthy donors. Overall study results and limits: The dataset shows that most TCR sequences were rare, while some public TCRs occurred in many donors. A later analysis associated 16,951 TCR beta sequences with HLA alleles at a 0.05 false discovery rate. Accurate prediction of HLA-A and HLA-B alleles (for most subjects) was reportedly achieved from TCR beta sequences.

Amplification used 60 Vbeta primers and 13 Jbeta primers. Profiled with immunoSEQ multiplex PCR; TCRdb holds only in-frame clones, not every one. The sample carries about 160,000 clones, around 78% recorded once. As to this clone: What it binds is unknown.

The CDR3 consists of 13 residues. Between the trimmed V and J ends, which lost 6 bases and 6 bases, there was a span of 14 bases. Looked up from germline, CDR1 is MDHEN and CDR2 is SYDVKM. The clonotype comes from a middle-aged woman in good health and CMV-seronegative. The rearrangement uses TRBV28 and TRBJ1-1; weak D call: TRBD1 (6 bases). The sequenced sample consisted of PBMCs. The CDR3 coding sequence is TGTGCCAGCAGACCCGACAGGATTGCTGAAGCTTTCTTT. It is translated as CASRPDRIAEAFF.